Below, 2 T cell receptor beta chains from the same sample are listed, as sequenced in a study of control samples from healthy donors and cancer patients. Sequencing was performed with immunoSEQ multiplex PCR; in TCRdb, only in-frame clones are kept and a portion is missing. The sample gives 400,000 to 450,000 clones, over 75% of which show up once; around 6.4% is in the top ten. Sequenced input: PBMCs. These receptors originate from a man aged 40-49 years with head and neck cancer.

This chain joins TRBV7-8 and TRBJ1-1; D perhaps matches TRBD1 (5 bases). With 0 bases removed from V and 6 bases from J, the gap between germline ends came to 11 bases. The CDR3 runs 14 residues. Germline CDR1 SGHVS, CDR2 FQNEAQ. CDR3 DNA: TGTGCCAGCAGCTTAGCGGGTGCGGGGGCTGAAGCTTTCTTT. Translating it yields CASSLAGAGAEAFF.

V and J are TRBV2 and TRBJ2-3; no definite D call. The germline gives CDR1 SNHLY, CDR2 FYNNEI. CDR3 size: 15 residues. V lost 6 bases and J lost 0, with 13 bases in between. The CDR3 reads CASRTEGSSTDTQYF. CDR3 in DNA: TGTGCCAGCAGGACTGAAGGCTCAAGCACAGATACGCAGTATTTT.